This is a list of T cell receptor beta chains from one sample in a study of T cell responses to AZD1222 COVID-19 vaccine. Profiling relied on immunoSEQ multiplex PCR, and the TCRdb table lists in-frame clones only, not all of them. The sample has approximately 150,000 clones, around 90% seen once. Source: peripheral blood, taken on day 0 of AZD1222 vaccination. Receptors were obtained from an adult in good health. CDR3s include the opening cysteine and the closing phenylalanine or tryptophan.

cdr3_aa: CASQILGGPYEQYF
j_call: TRBJ2-7
v_call: TRBV6-5

cdr3_aa: CASRTNTQNYGYTF
j_call: TRBJ1-2
v_call: TRBV27

cdr3_aa: CATSDGRDEQYF
j_call: TRBJ2-7
v_call: TRBV24-1

cdr3_aa: CASSVSGLAGTSTDTQYF
j_call: TRBJ2-3
v_call: TRBV9

cdr3_aa: CASSPMPSSTDTQYF
j_call: TRBJ2-3
v_call: TRBV7-2

cdr3_aa: CASSASGDTGELFF
j_call: TRBJ2-2
v_call: TRBV9

cdr3_aa: CASSLQLGGSNEKLFF
j_call: TRBJ1-4
v_call: TRBV5-1

cdr3_aa: CASSPNTGPEAFF
j_call: TRBJ1-1
v_call: TRBV7-2

cdr3_aa: CASSFGTDRNSPLHF
j_call: TRBJ1-6
v_call: TRBV5-1

cdr3_aa: CAISPNRGPEQYF
j_call: TRBJ2-7
v_call: TRBV10-3

cdr3_aa: CAWSATGVGEKLFF
j_call: TRBJ1-4
v_call: TRBV30

cdr3_aa: CASSLSLAVEVEQFF
j_call: TRBJ2-1
v_call: TRBV14

cdr3_aa: CASSQDWRGRSGYTF
j_call: TRBJ1-2
v_call: TRBV4-3

cdr3_aa: CAWSVRRNEKLFF
j_call: TRBJ1-4
v_call: TRBV30

cdr3_aa: CASSRLATNEKLFF
j_call: TRBJ1-4
v_call: TRBV7-9

cdr3_aa: CASTRVRNQPQHF
j_call: TRBJ1-5
v_call: TRBV28

cdr3_aa: CASSEASRGNQPQHF
j_call: TRBJ1-5
v_call: TRBV6-1

cdr3_aa: CASSLYWRGVYNEQFF
j_call: TRBJ2-1
v_call: TRBV27

cdr3_aa: CASSFLIQGGTEAFF
j_call: TRBJ1-1
v_call: TRBV28

cdr3_aa: CASKHGEPETQYF
j_call: TRBJ2-5
v_call: TRBV27

cdr3_aa: CASSIASTNTEAFF
j_call: TRBJ1-1
v_call: TRBV11-2

cdr3_aa: CSVDTSVYNEQFF
j_call: TRBJ2-1
v_call: TRBV29-1

cdr3_aa: CASSPPLILSYNEQFF
j_call: TRBJ2-1
v_call: TRBV28

cdr3_aa: CASSWGQSNTEAFF
j_call: TRBJ1-1
v_call: TRBV5-1

cdr3_aa: CASSYRLAGVYTNTGELFF
j_call: TRBJ2-2
v_call: TRBV6-2/TRBV6-3

cdr3_aa: CASSMGPSSYNEQFF
j_call: TRBJ2-1
v_call: TRBV19

cdr3_aa: CASSYLATYEQYF
j_call: TRBJ2-7
v_call: TRBV6-2/TRBV6-3

cdr3_aa: CASIGGRVEAFF
j_call: TRBJ1-1
v_call: TRBV2

cdr3_aa: CASSVGPTGELFF
j_call: TRBJ2-2
v_call: TRBV9

cdr3_aa: CASSLEGQGTDTQYF
j_call: TRBJ2-3
v_call: TRBV5-1